What follows are 16 T cell receptor beta chains derived from one specimen sequenced in a study of T cells in Graves' hyperthyroidism and ophthalmopathy. Researchers amplified the TCR beta CDR3 regions from RNA transcripts. The TCR CDR3 was amplified in a first-round RT-PCR using the HTBI primer set. TCRdb called the multiplex PCR reads again in MiXCR, with one record for every CDR3 protein. The profile shows about half a million distinct CDR3 sequences, about 22% of them singletons. The source material was blood. The receptors here all came from a woman in her seventies with Graves' ophthalmopathy.

This chain connects TRBV5-1 to TRBJ1-2; perhaps TRBD1 as D (6 bases). Trimming shortened V by 4 bases and J by 4 bases, and 20 bases separated the two germline ends. The CDR3 extends over 16 amino acids. Germline loops: CDR1 SGHRS, CDR2 YFSETQ. Here the CDR3 reads CASSRGQYRDGYGYTF. In nucleotides, the CDR3 is TGCGCCAGCAGCCGGGGTCAATACAGGGATGGCTATGGCTACACCTTC.

This clonotype was observed a handful of times. The chain links TRBV18 to TRBJ2-5; D remains ambiguous. CDR1 is KGHSH, CDR2 LQKENI, per germline. The CDR3 loop spans 14 amino acids. V was cut by 1 base and J by 5 bases, with 11 bases left in between. The CDR3 DNA reads TGTGCCAGCTCACCACTGCCGGGCGGTGAGACCCAGTACTTC. Its translation is CASSPLPGGETQYF.

This clonotype was found once. The V gene is TRBV29-1, the J gene TRBJ1-2; maybe TRBD1 (5 bases). Trimming took 7 bases from V and 1 from J, leaving 13 bases between them. CDR1 and CDR2 (germline): SQVTM, ANQGSEA. The CDR3 totals 13 residues. CDR3 sequence reads: CSAPRRGNYGYTF. The CDR3 region has the DNA TGCAGCGCCCCCCGTAGGGGTAACTATGGCTACACCTTC.

V is TRBV12-3 or TRBV12-4 and J is TRBJ2-2; 11 bases line up with TRBD2. This CDR3 is 15 amino acids long. J lost 7 bases, V lost 6 bases, and 7 bases had no gene match. The CDR3 loop is CASSPLAGGFGELFF. CDR3 nucleotides: TGTGCCAGCAGCCCTCTAGCGGGAGGTTTCGGGGAGCTGTTTTTT.

This clonotype was picked up one time. The CDR3 coding sequence is TGTGCCAGCAGAATAGGACTAGCGGGGGGAGATGAGCAGTTCTTC. Encoded protein: CASRIGLAGGDEQFF. The rearrangement links TRBV28 to TRBJ2-1; 14 nucleotides match TRBD2. J gave up 8 bases and V 6 bases, and 6 bases lay outside the gene matches. The germline V gene has CDR1 MDHEN and CDR2 SYDVKM. The CDR3 is 15 residues long.

J is TRBJ2-5 and V is TRBV14; D call uncertain. The CDR3 is 12 amino acids. Germline V gene lookup returns CDR1 SGHDN and CDR2 FVKESK. The V and J ends lost 1 base and 11 bases respectively, with 11 bases between them. This CDR3 reads CASSQVVQLQYF. The DNA for the CDR3 is TGTGCCAGCAGCCAAGTTGTCCAGCTACAGTACTTC.

V gene TRBV28 combines with J gene TRBJ1-1; tentatively, D is TRBD1 (6 bases). CDR1 is MDHEN and CDR2 is SYDVKM in the germline V gene. The V end lost 5 bases, the J end lost 4 bases, and 20 bases lay between the germline ends. The CDR3 covers 16 residues. This CDR3 is CASSPPGRGRVTEAFF. As DNA, the CDR3 is TGTGCCAGCAGTCCGCCTGGGAGGGGGAGGGTCACTGAAGCTTTCTTT.

The chain recombines TRBV7-2 with TRBJ1-4, with no clear D. V lost 8 bases and J lost 3, with 10 bases in between. This CDR3 has 13 amino acids. In germline, CDR1 is SGHTA, CDR2 FQGNSA. In DNA form, the CDR3 reads TGTGCCAGCGGGCCCGGGCCTAATGAAAAACTGTTTTTT. Translation: CASGPGPNEKLFF. The full variable domain, its missing parts supplied by reference TRBV7-2 and TRBJ1-4, is GAGVSQSPSNKVTEKGKDVELRCDPISGHTALYWYRQSLGQGLEFLIYFQGNSAPDKSGLPSDRFSAERTGGSVSTLTIQRTQQEDSAVYLCASGPGPNEKLFFGSGTQLSVL.

V gene TRBV29-1 combines with J gene TRBJ2-1; 7 bases fit TRBD2. V was clipped by 6 bases and J by 6 bases; unmatched bases: 8. CDR1 is SQVTM and CDR2 is ANQGSEA in the germline V gene. The length of the CDR3 is 13 residues. This CDR3 is CSVRLAGPNEQFF. The CDR3 bases are TGCAGCGTCCGACTAGCCGGGCCCAATGAGCAGTTCTTC.

This chain joins TRBV9 and TRBJ2-1; D call uncertain. V was trimmed by 0 bases and J by 9 bases, leaving 13 bases between them. Germline CDR1 is SGDLS and CDR2 is YYNGEE. The CDR3 is 14 residues long. The CDR3 reads CASSVALAGGEQFF. The CDR3 DNA follows: TGTGCCAGCAGCGTAGCATTAGCTGGTGGTGAGCAGTTCTTC.

This clonotype was picked up many times. The genes are TRBV6-1 and TRBJ2-1; 8 nucleotides agree with TRBD2. V trimming: 5 bases; J trimming: 6 bases; junction bases outside the gene matches: 6. The germline V gene encodes CDR1 MNHNS and CDR2 SASEGT. CDR3 length equals 14 residues. CDR3 coding DNA: TGTGCCAGCAGTTACCTCGGGACTAGCAATGAGCAGTTCTTC. It codes for CASSYLGTSNEQFF.

This clonotype was recorded at least ten times. V is TRBV6-2 or TRBV6-3 and J is TRBJ1-2; TRBD1 might be the D (5 bases). The CDR3 has 14 residues. Trimming took off 4 bases at V and 5 bases at J, with 14 bases between the two ends. The germline V gene has CDR1 MNHEY and CDR2 SVGEGT. The CDR3 loop reads CASSLATAWYGYTF. Here the CDR3 DNA reads TGTGCCAGCAGTTTAGCGACAGCATGGTATGGCTACACCTTC.

V and J are TRBV7-6 and TRBJ1-1; D is possibly TRBD1 (6 bases). V lost 5 bases and J 4 bases, leaving 17 bases between the germline ends. The CDR3 contains 15 residues. CDR1 is SGHVS, CDR2 FNYEAQ, per germline. In DNA form, the CDR3 reads TGTGCCAGCAGCCCAGGGCGGCAGGGGAGCACTGAAGCTTTCTTT. It yields the protein CASSPGRQGSTEAFF.

This clonotype was seen more than once but under ten times. The gene calls are TRBV6-1 and TRBJ2-7, with D perhaps TRBD2 (5 bases). Germline CDR1 reads MNHNS; CDR2 reads SASEGT. This CDR3 contains 17 residues. Between the trimmed V and J ends, which lost 5 bases and 0 bases, there was a span of 20 bases. The CDR3, as DNA: TGTGCCAGCAGTTCCCCGAATCGAGCGGAAAACTCCTACGAGCAGTACTTC. This codes for CASSSPNRAENSYEQYF.

CDR3 sequence reads: CASSTVRTGPAVHNNEQFF. The CDR3 DNA follows: TGTGCCAGTAGTACCGTAAGGACAGGGCCGGCGGTACACAACAATGAGCAGTTCTTC. V usage is TRBV19 and J usage is TRBJ2-1; 8 bases match TRBD1. Germline V gene lookup returns CDR1 LNHDA and CDR2 SQIVND (reference sequence). This CDR3 comprises 19 residues. The V segment lost 4 bases and the J segment 5 bases; nucleotides outside the gene matches: 19.

J is TRBJ1-3 and V is TRBV6-2 or TRBV6-3, with D possibly being TRBD1 (6 bases). The length of the CDR3 is 15 residues. Germline CDR1 is MNHEY and CDR2 is SVGEGT. The V gene lost 10 bases and the J gene lost 3 bases, with 19 bases spanning the gap. As DNA, the CDR3 is TGTGCCACCGAGATATCCGGGACACTTGGAAACACCATATATTTT. Translation: CATEISGTLGNTIYF.